Here is one TCR beta chain with its context. These data come from a study of OX40 agonist ivuxolimab in advanced cancers. CDR1 is SGHTA and CDR2 is FQGTGA in the germline V gene. This CDR3 region has 11 residues. V was clipped by 4 bases and J by 4 bases, with 5 bases between them. Here immunoSEQ multiplex PCR was the method, and the copy in TCRdb shows in-frame clones only, minus some. This table has 9,500 to 15,000 clones, around four fifths appearing once. The TCR sequence derives from an adult with an advanced solid tumor such as melanoma, head and neck, liver or kidney cancer. The sample consisted of CD4+ or CD8+ T cells sorted from blood, taken in a trial of the OX40 agonist ivuxolimab. The rearrangement links TRBV7-3 to TRBJ2-7, with D uncertain. The CDR3 nucleotides read TGTGCCAGCAGCTCGGATTACGAGCAGTACTTC. Residues: CASSSDYEQYF. The variable domain in full, with the rest retrieved from reference TRBV7-3 and TRBJ2-7, is GAGVSQTPSNKVTEKGKYVELRCDPISGHTALYWYRQSLGQGPEFLIYFQGTGAADDSGLPNDRFFAVRPEGSVSTLKIQRTERGDSAVYLCASSSDYEQYFGPGTRLTVT.